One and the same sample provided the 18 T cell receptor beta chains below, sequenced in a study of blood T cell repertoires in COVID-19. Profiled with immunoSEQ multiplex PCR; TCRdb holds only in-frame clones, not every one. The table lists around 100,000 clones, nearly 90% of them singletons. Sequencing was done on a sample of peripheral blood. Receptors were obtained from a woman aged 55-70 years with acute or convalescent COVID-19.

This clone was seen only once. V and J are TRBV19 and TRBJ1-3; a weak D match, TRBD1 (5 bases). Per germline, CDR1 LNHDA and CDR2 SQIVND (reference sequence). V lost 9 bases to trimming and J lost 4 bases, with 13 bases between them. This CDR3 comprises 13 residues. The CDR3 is CASGGVPGNTIYF. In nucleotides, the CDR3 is TGTGCCAGCGGGGGGGTACCGGGAAACACCATATATTTT.

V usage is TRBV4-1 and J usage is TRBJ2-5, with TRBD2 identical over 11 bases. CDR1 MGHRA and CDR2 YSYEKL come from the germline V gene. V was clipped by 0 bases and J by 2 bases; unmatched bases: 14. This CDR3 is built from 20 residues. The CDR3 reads CASSQEASSGRLTWQETQYF. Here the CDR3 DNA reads TGCGCCAGCAGCCAAGAAGCCTCTAGCGGGAGGTTAACCTGGCAAGAGACCCAGTACTTC.

This CDR3 is CATSEGQYGYTF. In DNA, the CDR3 is TGTGCCACCAGTGAGGGACAGTATGGCTACACCTTC. V and J are TRBV24-1 and TRBJ1-2; 7 positions match TRBD1. After removal of 4 bases from V and 5 bases from J, the junction contained 0 bases not matched to a gene. The germline gives CDR1 KGHDR, CDR2 SFDVKD. This CDR3 is 12 amino acids long.

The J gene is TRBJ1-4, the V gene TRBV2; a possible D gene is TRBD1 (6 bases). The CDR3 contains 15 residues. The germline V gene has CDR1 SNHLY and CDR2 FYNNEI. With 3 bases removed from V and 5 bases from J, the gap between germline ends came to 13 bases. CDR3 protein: CASSDGGAGNEKLFF. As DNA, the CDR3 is TGTGCCAGCAGTGATGGGGGGGCTGGGAATGAAAAACTGTTTTTT.

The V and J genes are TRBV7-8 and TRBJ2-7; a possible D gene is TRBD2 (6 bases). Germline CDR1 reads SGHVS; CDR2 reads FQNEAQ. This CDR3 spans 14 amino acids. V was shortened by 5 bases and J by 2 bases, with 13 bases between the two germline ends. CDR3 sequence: CASSPRDFTYEQYF. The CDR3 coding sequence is TGTGCCAGCAGCCCTAGGGACTTCACCTACGAGCAGTACTTC. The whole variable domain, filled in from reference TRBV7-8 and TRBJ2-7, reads GAGVSQSPRYKVAKRGQDVALRCDPISGHVSLFWYQQALGQGPEFLTYFQNEAQLDKSGLPSDRFFAERPEGSVSTLKIQRTQQEDSAVYLCASSPRDFTYEQYFGPGTRLTVT.

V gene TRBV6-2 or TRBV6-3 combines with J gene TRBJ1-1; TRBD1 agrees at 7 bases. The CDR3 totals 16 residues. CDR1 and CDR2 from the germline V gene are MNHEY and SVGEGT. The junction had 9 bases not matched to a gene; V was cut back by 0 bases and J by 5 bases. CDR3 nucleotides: TGTGCCAGCAGTTACTCGAGAGAGACAGGGCAAACTGAAGCTTTCTTT. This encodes CASSYSRETGQTEAFF.

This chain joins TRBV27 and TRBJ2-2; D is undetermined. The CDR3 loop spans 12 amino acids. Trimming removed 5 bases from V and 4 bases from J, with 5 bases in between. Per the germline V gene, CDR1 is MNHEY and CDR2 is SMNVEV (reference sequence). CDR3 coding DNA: TGTGCCAGCAGTCTTTTCACCGGGGAGCTGTTTTTT. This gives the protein CASSLFTGELFF.

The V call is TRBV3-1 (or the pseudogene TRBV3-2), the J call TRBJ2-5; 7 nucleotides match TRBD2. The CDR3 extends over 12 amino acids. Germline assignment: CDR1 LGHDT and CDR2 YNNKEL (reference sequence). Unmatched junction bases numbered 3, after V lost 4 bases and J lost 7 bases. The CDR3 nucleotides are TGTGCCAGCAGCCTCGGGGAGGGGACCCAGTACTTC. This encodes CASSLGEGTQYF.

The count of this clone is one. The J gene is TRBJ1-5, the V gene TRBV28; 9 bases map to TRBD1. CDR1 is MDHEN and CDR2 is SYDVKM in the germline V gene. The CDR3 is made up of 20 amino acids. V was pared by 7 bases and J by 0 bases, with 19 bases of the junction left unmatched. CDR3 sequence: CASTSTPEGQGLYSNQPQHF. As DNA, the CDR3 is TGTGCCAGCACCTCTACCCCAGAGGGACAGGGCCTTTATAGCAATCAGCCCCAGCATTTT.

The CDR3 region is CSASSQGQQYV. CDR3 sequence (DNA): TGCAGTGCTAGTAGTCAGGGCCAGCAGTACGTC. The V gene is TRBV20-1, the J gene TRBJ2-7; weak D call: TRBD1 (5 bases). There are 11 residues in the CDR3. CDR1 is DFQATT, CDR2 SNEGSKA, per germline (reference sequence). V lost 3 bases and J 8 bases, leaving 11 bases between the germline ends.

Here the CDR3 reads CASSRDYEQYV. CDR3 DNA sequence: TGTGCCAGCAGTCGCGACTACGAGCAGTACGTC. The J gene is TRBJ2-7, the V gene TRBV28, with no clear D. This CDR3 is built from 11 residues. CDR1 and CDR2 from the germline V gene are MDHEN and SYDVKM. Trimming left V 5 bases short and J 3 bases short, with 5 bases between.

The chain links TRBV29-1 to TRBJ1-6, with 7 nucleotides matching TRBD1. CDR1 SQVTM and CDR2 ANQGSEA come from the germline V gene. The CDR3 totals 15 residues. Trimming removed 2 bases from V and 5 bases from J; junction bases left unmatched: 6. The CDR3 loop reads CSVEPTQGNNSPLHF. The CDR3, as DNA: TGCAGCGTTGAACCCACACAGGGGAATAATTCACCCCTCCACTTT. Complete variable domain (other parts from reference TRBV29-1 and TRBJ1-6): SAVISQKPSRDICQRGTSLTIQCQVDSQVTMMFWYRQQPGQSLTLIATANQGSEATYESGFVIDKFPISRPNLTFSTLTVSNMSPEDSSIYLCSVEPTQGNNSPLHFGNGTRLTVT.

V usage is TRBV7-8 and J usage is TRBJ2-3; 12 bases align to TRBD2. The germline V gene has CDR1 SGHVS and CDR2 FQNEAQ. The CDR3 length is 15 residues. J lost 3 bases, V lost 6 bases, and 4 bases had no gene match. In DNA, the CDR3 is TGTGCCAGCAGAAAGGGGACTAGCGGGACAGATACGCAGTATTTT. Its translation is CASRKGTSGTDTQYF.

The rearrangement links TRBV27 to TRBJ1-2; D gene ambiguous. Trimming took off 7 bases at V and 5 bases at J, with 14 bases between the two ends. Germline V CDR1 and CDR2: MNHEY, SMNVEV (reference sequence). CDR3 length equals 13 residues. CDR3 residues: CASTREPGYGYTF. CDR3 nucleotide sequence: TGTGCCAGCACTCGAGAACCGGGATATGGCTACACCTTC.

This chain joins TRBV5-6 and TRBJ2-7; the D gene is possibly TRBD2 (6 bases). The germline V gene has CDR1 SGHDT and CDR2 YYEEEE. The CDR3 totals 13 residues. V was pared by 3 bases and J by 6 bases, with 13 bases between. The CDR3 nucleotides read TGTGCCAGCAGCTCGGCGGGGACCACCGAGCAGTACGTC. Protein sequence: CASSSAGTTEQYV.

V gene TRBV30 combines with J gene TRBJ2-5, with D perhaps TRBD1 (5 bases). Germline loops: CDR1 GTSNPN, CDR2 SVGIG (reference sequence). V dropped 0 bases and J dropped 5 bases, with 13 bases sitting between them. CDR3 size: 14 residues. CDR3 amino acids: CAWSVRALRETQYF. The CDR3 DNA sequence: TGTGCCTGGAGTGTCAGGGCCCTGAGGGAGACCCAGTACTTC.

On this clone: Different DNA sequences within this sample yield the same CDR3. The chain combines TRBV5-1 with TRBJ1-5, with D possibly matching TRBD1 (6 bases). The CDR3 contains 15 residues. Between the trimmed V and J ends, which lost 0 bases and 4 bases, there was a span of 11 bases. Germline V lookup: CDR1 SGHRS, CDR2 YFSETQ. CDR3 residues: CASSLGGQSNQPQHF. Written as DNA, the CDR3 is TGCGCCAGCAGCTTGGGGGGGCAGTCTAATCAGCCCCAGCATTTT.

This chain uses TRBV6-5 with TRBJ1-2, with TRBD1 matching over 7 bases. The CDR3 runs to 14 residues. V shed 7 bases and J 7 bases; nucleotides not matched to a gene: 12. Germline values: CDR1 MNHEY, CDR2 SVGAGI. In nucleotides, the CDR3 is TGTGCCAGCAAATCAGGACAGGCGTCGTCTGGCTACACCTTC. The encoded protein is CASKSGQASSGYTF.